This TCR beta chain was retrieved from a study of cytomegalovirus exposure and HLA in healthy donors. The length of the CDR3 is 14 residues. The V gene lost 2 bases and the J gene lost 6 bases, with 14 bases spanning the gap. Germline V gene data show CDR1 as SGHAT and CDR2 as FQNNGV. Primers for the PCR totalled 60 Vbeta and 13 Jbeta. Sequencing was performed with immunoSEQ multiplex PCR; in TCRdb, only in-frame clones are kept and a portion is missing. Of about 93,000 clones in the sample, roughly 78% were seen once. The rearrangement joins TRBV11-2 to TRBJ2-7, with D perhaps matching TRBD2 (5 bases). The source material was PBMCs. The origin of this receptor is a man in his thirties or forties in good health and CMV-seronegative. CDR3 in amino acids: CASSLNPGWGEQYF. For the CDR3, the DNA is TGTGCCAGCAGCTTAAATCCGGGATGGGGCGAGCAGTACTTC. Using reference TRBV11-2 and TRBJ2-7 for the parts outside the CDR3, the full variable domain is EAGVAQSPRYKIIEKRQSVAFWCNPISGHATLYWYQQILGQGPKLLIQFQNNGVVDDSQLPKDRFSAERLKGVDSTLKIQPAKLEDSAVYLCASSLNPGWGEQYFGPGTRLTVT.